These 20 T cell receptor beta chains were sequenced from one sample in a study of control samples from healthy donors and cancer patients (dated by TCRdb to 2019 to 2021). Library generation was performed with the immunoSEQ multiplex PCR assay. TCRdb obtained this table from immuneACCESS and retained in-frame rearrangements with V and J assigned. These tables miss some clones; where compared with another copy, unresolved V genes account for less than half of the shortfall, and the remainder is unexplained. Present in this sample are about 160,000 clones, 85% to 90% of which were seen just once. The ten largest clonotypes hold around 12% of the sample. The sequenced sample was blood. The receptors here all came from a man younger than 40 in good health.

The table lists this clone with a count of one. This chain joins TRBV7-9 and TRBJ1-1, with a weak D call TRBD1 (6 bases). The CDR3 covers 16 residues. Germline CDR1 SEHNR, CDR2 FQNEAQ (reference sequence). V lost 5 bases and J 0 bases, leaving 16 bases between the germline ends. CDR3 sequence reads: CASSPGQLDMNTEAFF. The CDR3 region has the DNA TGTGCCAGCAGCCCAGGACAGCTAGACATGAACACTGAAGCTTTCTTT.

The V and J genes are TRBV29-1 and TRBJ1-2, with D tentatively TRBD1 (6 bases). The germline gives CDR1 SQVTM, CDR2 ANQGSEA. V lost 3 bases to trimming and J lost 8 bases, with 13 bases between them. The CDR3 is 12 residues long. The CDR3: CSVDGDTWGYTF. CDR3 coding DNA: TGCAGCGTTGATGGGGACACTTGGGGCTACACCTTC.

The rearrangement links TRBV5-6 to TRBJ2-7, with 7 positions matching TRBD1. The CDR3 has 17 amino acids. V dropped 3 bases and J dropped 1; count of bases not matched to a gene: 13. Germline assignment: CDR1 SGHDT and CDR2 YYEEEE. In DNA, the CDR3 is TGTGCCAGCAGCTCCCTCCGTGAGGGGGCGAAATCCTACGAGCAGTACTTC. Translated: CASSSLREGAKSYEQYF. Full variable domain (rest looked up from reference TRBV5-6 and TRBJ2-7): DAGVTQSPTHLIKTRGQQVTLRCSPKSGHDTVSWYQQALGQGPQFIFQYYEEEERQRGNFPDRFSGHQFPNYSSELNVNALLLGDSALYLCASSSLREGAKSYEQYFGPGTRLTVT.

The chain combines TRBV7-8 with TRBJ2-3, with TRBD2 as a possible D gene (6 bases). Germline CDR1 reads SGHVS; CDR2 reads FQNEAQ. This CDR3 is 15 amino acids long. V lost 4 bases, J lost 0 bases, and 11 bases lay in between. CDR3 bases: TGTGCCAGCAGCTCGGACTACCCGAGCACAGATACGCAGTATTTT. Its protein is CASSSDYPSTDTQYF. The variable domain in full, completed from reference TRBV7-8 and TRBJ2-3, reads GAGVSQSPRYKVAKRGQDVALRCDPISGHVSLFWYQQALGQGPEFLTYFQNEAQLDKSGLPSDRFFAERPEGSVSTLKIQRTQQEDSAVYLCASSSDYPSTDTQYFGPGTRLTVL.

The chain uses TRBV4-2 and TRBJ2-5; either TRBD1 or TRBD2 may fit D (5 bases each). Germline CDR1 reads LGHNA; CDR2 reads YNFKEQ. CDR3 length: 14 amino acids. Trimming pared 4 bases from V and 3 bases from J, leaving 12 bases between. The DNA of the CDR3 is TGTGCCAGCAGCCCTTCTGGGGGAGAAGAGACCCAGTACTTC. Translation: CASSPSGGEETQYF.

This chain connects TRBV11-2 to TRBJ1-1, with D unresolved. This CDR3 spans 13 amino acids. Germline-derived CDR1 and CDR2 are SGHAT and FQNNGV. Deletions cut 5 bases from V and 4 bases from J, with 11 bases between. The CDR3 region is CASSPSWGTEAFF. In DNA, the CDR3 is TGTGCCAGCAGCCCTAGCTGGGGCACTGAAGCTTTCTTT.

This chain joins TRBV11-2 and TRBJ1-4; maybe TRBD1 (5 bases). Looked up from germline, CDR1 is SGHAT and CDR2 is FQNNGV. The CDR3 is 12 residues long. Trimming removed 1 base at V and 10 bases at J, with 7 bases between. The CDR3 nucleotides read TGTGCCAGCAGCTTAGGTGGGGGAAAACTGTTTTTT. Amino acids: CASSLGGGKLFF.

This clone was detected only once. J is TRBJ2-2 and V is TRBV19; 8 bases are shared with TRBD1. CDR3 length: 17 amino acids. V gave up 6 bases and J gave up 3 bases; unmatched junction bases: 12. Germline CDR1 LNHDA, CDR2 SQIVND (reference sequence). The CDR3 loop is CASRGGQGTTYTGELFF. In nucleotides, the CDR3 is TGTGCCAGTAGGGGAGGACAGGGAACTACCTACACCGGGGAGCTGTTTTTT.

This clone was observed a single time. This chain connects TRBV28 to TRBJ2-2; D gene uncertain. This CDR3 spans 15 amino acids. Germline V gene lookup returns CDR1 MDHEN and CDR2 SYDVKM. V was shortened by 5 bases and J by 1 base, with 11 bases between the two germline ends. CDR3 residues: CASSPPQRNTGELFF. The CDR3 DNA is TGTGCCAGCAGTCCGCCCCAGAGGAACACCGGGGAGCTGTTTTTT.

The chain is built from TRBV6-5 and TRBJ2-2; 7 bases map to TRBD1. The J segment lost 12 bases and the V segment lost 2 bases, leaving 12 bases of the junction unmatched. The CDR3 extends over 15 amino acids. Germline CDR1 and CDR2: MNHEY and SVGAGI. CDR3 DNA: TGTGCCAGCAGTTACATTTCGCCCCCAGGGGGTAAGCTGTTTTTT. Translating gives CASSYISPPGGKLFF.

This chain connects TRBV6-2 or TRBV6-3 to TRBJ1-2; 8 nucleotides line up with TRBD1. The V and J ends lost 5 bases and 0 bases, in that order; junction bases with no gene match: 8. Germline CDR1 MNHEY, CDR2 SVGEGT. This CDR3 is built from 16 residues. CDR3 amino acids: CASSLQWDRTNYGYTF. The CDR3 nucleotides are TGTGCCAGCAGTCTTCAATGGGACAGGACTAACTATGGCTACACCTTC.

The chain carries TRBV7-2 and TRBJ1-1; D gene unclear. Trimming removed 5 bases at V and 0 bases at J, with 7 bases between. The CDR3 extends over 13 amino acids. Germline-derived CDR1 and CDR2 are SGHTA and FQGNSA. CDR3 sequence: CASSLKVNTEAFF. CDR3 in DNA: TGTGCCAGCAGCCTAAAGGTGAACACTGAAGCTTTCTTT.

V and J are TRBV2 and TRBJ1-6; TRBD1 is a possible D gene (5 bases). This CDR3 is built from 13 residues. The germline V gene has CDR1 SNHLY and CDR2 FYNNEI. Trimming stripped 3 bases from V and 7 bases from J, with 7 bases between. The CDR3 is CASSEEGNSPLHF. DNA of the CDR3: TGTGCCAGCAGTGAGGAGGGGAATTCACCCCTCCACTTT.

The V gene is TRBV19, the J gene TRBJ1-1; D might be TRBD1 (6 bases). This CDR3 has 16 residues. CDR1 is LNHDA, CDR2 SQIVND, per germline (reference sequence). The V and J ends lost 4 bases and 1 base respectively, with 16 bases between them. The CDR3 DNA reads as TGTGCCAGTAGTAAAGGGCAGGGGACACCGAACACTGAAGCTTTCTTT. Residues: CASSKGQGTPNTEAFF. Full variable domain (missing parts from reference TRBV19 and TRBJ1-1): DGGITQSPKYLFRKEGQNVTLSCEQNLNHDAMYWYRQDPGQGLRLIYYSQIVNDFQKGDIAEGYSVSREKKESFPLTVTSAQKNPTAFYLCASSKGQGTPNTEAFFGQGTRLTVV.

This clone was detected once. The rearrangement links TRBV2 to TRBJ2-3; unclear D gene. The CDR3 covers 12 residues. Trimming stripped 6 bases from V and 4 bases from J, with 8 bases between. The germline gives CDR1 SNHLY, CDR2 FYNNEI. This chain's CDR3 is CASRGRADTQYF. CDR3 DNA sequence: TGTGCCAGCAGGGGTCGGGCAGATACGCAGTATTTT.

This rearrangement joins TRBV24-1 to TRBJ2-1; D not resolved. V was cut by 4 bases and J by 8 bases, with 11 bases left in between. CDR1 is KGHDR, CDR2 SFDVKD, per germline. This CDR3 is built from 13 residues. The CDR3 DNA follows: TGTGCCACCAGTGAGGTAGCAAGGGATGAGCAGTTCTTC. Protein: CATSEVARDEQFF.

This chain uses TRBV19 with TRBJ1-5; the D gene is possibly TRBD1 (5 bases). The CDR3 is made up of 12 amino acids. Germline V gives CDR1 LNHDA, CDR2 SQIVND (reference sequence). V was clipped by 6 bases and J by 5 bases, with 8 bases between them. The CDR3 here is CASRGPYQPQHF. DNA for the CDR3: TGTGCCAGTAGGGGGCCTTATCAGCCCCAGCATTTT.

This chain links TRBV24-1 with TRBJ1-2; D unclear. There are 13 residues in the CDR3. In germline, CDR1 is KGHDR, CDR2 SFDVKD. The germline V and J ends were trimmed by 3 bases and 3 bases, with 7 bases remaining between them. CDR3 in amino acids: CATSDGRDYGYTF. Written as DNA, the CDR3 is TGTGCCACCAGTGATGGGCGCGACTATGGCTACACCTTC.

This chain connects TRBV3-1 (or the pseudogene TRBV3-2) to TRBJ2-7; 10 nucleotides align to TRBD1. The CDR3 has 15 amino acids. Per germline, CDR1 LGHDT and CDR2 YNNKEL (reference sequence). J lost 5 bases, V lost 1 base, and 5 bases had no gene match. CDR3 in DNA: TGTGCCAGCAGCCAAGGGGACAGGGGACGCGACGAGCAGTACTTC. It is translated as CASSQGDRGRDEQYF.

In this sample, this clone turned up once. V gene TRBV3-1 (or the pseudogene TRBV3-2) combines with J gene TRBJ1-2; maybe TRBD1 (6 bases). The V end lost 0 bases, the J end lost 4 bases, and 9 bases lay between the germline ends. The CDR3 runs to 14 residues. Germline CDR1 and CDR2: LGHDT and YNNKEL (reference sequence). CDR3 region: CASSQDNRAYGYTF. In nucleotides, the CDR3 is TGTGCCAGCAGCCAAGATAACAGGGCCTATGGCTACACCTTC.